The 15 T cell receptor beta chains below come from one sample, sequenced in a study of neoadjuvant anti-PD-1 for oral cavity cancer. Repertoires were generated with immunoSEQ multiplex PCR, while TCRdb's copy carries only in-frame clones and drops some. This sample yields approximately 15,000 clones, of which 67% are seen a single time; 2.5% belongs to the top ten. Sequences were derived from PBMCs, sampled before nivolumab (anti-PD-1) treatment. Receptors were obtained from a person aged 40 to 85 with oral cavity squamous cell carcinoma.

The CDR3 sequence is CASSNTSGGSYNEQFF. The DNA of the CDR3 is TGCGCCAGCAGCAATACTAGCGGTGGCTCCTACAATGAGCAGTTCTTC. The rearrangement uses TRBV4-1 and TRBJ2-1, with 8 nucleotides matching TRBD2. There are 16 residues in the CDR3. Germline loops: CDR1 MGHRA, CDR2 YSYEKL. With V trimmed by 5 bases and J by 0 bases, 6 bases remained unmatched.

The V call is TRBV29-1, the J call TRBJ2-3; 11 bases align to TRBD2. CDR1 and CDR2 from the germline V gene are SQVTM and ANQGSEA. V gave up 4 bases and J gave up 0 bases; unmatched junction bases: 6. CDR3 length equals 16 residues. The CDR3 DNA sequence: TGCAGCGTTGGGAGGACTAGCGGGCGTAGCACAGATACGCAGTATTTT. Translation gives CSVGRTSGRSTDTQYF.

This sequence joins TRBV6-6 and TRBJ2-1; D is unresolved. V gave up 0 bases and J gave up 3 bases, with 6 bases separating them. The CDR3 totals 14 residues. The germline CDR1 and CDR2 sequences are MNHNY and SVGAGI (reference sequence). CDR3 in amino acids: CASSYSSNYNEQFF. The CDR3 DNA follows: TGTGCCAGCAGTTACTCTTCTAACTACAATGAGCAGTTCTTC.

The rearrangement uses TRBV7-9 and TRBJ2-7; no clear D. CDR3 length equals 14 residues. Germline CDR1 reads SEHNR; CDR2 reads FQNEAQ (reference sequence). Deletions cut 0 bases from V and 2 bases from J, with 8 bases between. The CDR3 sequence: CASSLAKRTYEQYF. The CDR3 coding sequence is TGTGCCAGCAGCTTAGCTAAACGGACCTACGAGCAGTACTTC.

The CDR3 nucleotides are TGTGCCTCGACGGACAGGGGGAAGTTGAAAGCTTTCTTT. It yields the protein CASTDRGKLKAFF. The chain combines TRBV30 with TRBJ1-1; 10 bases fit TRBD1. J gave up 9 bases and V 7 bases, and 11 bases lay outside the gene matches. The CDR3 runs to 13 residues. Germline V gene sequence: CDR1 GTSNPN, CDR2 SVGIG (reference sequence).

There are a few counts of this clone. This rearrangement joins TRBV25-1 to TRBJ2-2, with TRBD2 identical over 8 bases. V lost 2 bases, J lost 0 bases, and 8 bases stayed unmatched. The CDR3 covers 18 residues. The germline gives CDR1 MGHDK, CDR2 SYGVNS. CDR3 sequence reads: CASSEGLAGSANTGELFF. CDR3 in DNA: TGTGCCAGCAGTGAAGGGCTAGCGGGTTCCGCGAACACCGGGGAGCTGTTTTTT.

This chain links TRBV28 with TRBJ2-7, with D possibly being TRBD1 (6 bases). Germline assignment: CDR1 MDHEN and CDR2 SYDVKM. This CDR3 has 13 amino acids. V was trimmed by 1 base and J by 6 bases, leaving 10 bases between them. CDR3 nucleotide sequence: TGTGCCAGCAGTTTATCAGGGGAACTCGAGCAGTACTTC. Translation gives CASSLSGELEQYF.

The V gene is TRBV13, the J gene TRBJ2-3; TRBD2 agrees at 11 bases. V trimming: 2 bases; J trimming: 3 bases; junction bases outside the gene matches: 4. CDR3 length equals 16 residues. Germline CDR1 and CDR2: PRHDT and FYEKMQ (reference sequence). Here the CDR3 reads CASSLSTSGRTDTQYF. In DNA, the CDR3 is TGTGCCAGCAGCTTATCTACTAGCGGGAGAACAGATACGCAGTATTTT.

The V call is TRBV30, the J call TRBJ2-5; D remains ambiguous. This CDR3 has 15 amino acids. Germline values: CDR1 GTSNPN, CDR2 SVGIG (reference sequence). The ends were cut back, 0 bases at V and 1 base at J, with 12 bases in the middle. In nucleotides, the CDR3 is TGTGCCTGGAGTGTTATTTGGGCCGCCCAAGAGACCCAGTACTTC. As protein: CAWSVIWAAQETQYF.

This chain links TRBV6-5 with TRBJ2-7; TRBD1 is a possible D gene (5 bases). The germline CDR1 and CDR2 sequences are MNHEY and SVGAGI. This CDR3 region has 15 residues. V lost 0 bases and J lost 4, with 13 bases in between. For the CDR3, the DNA is TGTGCCAGCAGTTACTCGAAGGTCGCAGGGTACGAGCAGTACTTC. Translated: CASSYSKVAGYEQYF.

Only one count was recorded for this clone. J is TRBJ1-2 and V is TRBV30; TRBD1 might be the D (6 bases). Trimming stripped 0 bases from V and 4 bases from J, with 15 bases between. The germline gives CDR1 GTSNPN, CDR2 SVGIG (reference sequence). The CDR3 is 15 amino acids. DNA of the CDR3: TGTGCCTGGAGTGTAGGGGGGGGGCGTAGCTATGGCTACACCTTC. The encoded protein is CAWSVGGGRSYGYTF.

J is TRBJ1-3 and V is TRBV4-2; D not certain. The CDR3 totals 15 residues. V was clipped by 0 bases and J by 4 bases, with 10 bases between them. The germline CDR1 and CDR2 sequences are LGHNA and YNFKEQ. The CDR3 nucleotides read TGTGCCAGCAGCCAAGATTGGGGATCCGGAAACACCATATATTTT. This translates into CASSQDWGSGNTIYF.

There are a few counts of this clone. No conserved phenylalanine or tryptophan is present at the end of the CDR3, so a read error is the likely explanation. Because the CDR3's place on the DNA is in doubt, the DNA is left out and the CDR3 is given as listed by TCRdb. The gene calls are TRBV6-1 and TRBJ2-7; the table's D gene call, TRBD2, was not cross checked with the DNA. The CDR3 has 9 residues if both end residues are counted. Germline V gene lookup returns CDR1 MNHNS and CDR2 SASEGT. CDR3 region: CAGERGGPP.

V usage is TRBV5-1 and J usage is TRBJ1-1; tentative D call: TRBD1 (5 bases). Germline values: CDR1 SGHRS, CDR2 YFSETQ. Trimming stripped 4 bases from V and 4 bases from J, with 14 bases between. The CDR3 covers 14 residues. CDR3 in amino acids: CASSGTLGGTEAFF. The CDR3 nucleotides are TGCGCCAGCAGCGGGACCCTTGGGGGCACTGAAGCTTTCTTT.

The J gene is TRBJ1-3, the V gene TRBV6-1, with D tentatively TRBD1 (5 bases). Deletions cut 3 bases from V and 0 bases from J, with 12 bases between. The CDR3 extends over 16 amino acids. CDR1 and CDR2 from the germline V gene are MNHNS and SASEGT. The CDR3 loop reads CASSDYRTGSGNTIYF. CDR3 nucleotide sequence: TGTGCCAGCAGTGACTACAGGACGGGCTCTGGAAACACCATATATTTT.